This note documents a single T cell receptor (beta chain) sequence. Its antigen is not known. Expressed TCRB transcripts were sequenced after all isolated RNA was converted to cDNA. Sequenced by immunoSEQ multiplex PCR; TCRdb stores in-frame clones only, minus some. The data hold about 650,000 clones, with around 12% observed a single time. The record originates from a study of beta chain features in type 1 diabetes. Study-level findings and limits: Individuals with type 1 diabetes displayed fewer insertions and more deletions at VDJ junctions. Researchers report that Type 1 diabetes patients had moderately but significantly shorter TCRB CDR3s across all four CD4+ subsets.

This clonotype was obtained from a man aged 30 to 39 with type 1 diabetes. What was sequenced was naive CD4+ T cells from blood.

As DNA, the CDR3 is TGTGCCAGCAGTTTAAAGGGTGCGACAGGGTACCTAGATACGCAGTATTTT. Protein: CASSLKGATGYLDTQYF. The chain couples TRBV27 to TRBJ2-3; TRBD1 aligns across 7 bases. J lost 5 bases, V lost 2 bases, and 13 bases had no gene match. The CDR3 has 17 amino acids. Germline CDR1 reads MNHEY; CDR2 reads SMNVEV (reference sequence).